The entry below describes one T cell receptor (beta chain). The sample comes from a study of blood T cell repertoires in COVID-19. Overall study context: Collection of acute and convalescent COVID-19 samples took place in the United States, Italy and Spain. T cells, B-cell-depleted T cells, or PBMCs provided the cDNA or gDNA that served as material.

In the source study's methods: How many nucleated cells were present was estimated from reference gene primer amplification. Profiled with immunoSEQ multiplex PCR; TCRdb holds only in-frame clones, not every one. That table is the source of V, J and clone size, and D and trimming were worked out from the DNA. The sample has fewer than 400,000 clones; over 85% are singletons. Patients in Seattle were enrolled during active infection, then followed longitudinally. Sample: peripheral blood. The sequence derives from a woman younger than 45 with COVID-19, enrolled during active disease.

The CDR3: CASSGAGQVTYEQYF. In nucleotides, the CDR3 is TGCGCCAGCAGCGGAGCCGGACAGGTAACCTACGAGCAGTACTTC. This chain joins TRBV5-1 and TRBJ2-7; 7 bases are a match to TRBD1. This CDR3 comprises 15 residues. V was pared by 4 bases and J by 2 bases, with 9 bases of the junction left unmatched. Germline V lookup: CDR1 SGHRS, CDR2 YFSETQ.